Sequencing of this TCR beta chain was carried out in a study of blood T cell repertoires in COVID-19. As for this clone: The sample holds other DNA sequences that translate to the same CDR3.

CDR3 length: 13 residues. V lost 3 bases and J 1 base, leaving 6 bases between the germline ends. Germline V CDR1 and CDR2: KGHSH, LQKENI. Method: immunoSEQ multiplex PCR; TCRdb's copy keeps in-frame clones and lacks some. The table lists approximately 500,000 clones, 75% to 90% of them singletons, with about 3.2% in the top ten. The gene calls are TRBV18 and TRBJ2-5; D not resolved. Sequencing used peripheral blood. This receptor was obtained from a human donor in a cohort sampled during active COVID-19. The CDR3 sequence is CASSPRGQETQYF. For the CDR3, the DNA is TGTGCCAGCTCACCCCGCGGCCAAGAGACCCAGTACTTC.